This TCR beta chain derives from a study of identical twins. Overall study results and limits: Part of the zero-insertion signal could reflect confounding by invariant MAIT and iNKT cells.

Germline V gene lookup returns CDR1 SGHRS and CDR2 YFSETQ. V dropped 6 bases and J dropped 6; count of bases not matched to a gene: 10. The CDR3 covers 15 residues. With regard to this clonotype: Its antigen remains unidentified.

Unique molecular identifiers were present on the cDNA, and a universal primer site came from template switching. TCRdb re-called the 5' RACE reads through MiXCR, storing one row per CDR3 protein. The table shows around 1.7 million distinct CDR3 sequences, with more than 30% occurring only once. This clonotype originated in a newborn girl in good health. The V and J genes are TRBV5-1 and TRBJ2-3; 10 nucleotides align to TRBD1. The sequenced sample was cord blood. The CDR3, as DNA: TGCGCCAGCACGTCCCGGACAGGGGGTGGGGATACGCAGTATTTT. It codes for CASTSRTGGGDTQYF.